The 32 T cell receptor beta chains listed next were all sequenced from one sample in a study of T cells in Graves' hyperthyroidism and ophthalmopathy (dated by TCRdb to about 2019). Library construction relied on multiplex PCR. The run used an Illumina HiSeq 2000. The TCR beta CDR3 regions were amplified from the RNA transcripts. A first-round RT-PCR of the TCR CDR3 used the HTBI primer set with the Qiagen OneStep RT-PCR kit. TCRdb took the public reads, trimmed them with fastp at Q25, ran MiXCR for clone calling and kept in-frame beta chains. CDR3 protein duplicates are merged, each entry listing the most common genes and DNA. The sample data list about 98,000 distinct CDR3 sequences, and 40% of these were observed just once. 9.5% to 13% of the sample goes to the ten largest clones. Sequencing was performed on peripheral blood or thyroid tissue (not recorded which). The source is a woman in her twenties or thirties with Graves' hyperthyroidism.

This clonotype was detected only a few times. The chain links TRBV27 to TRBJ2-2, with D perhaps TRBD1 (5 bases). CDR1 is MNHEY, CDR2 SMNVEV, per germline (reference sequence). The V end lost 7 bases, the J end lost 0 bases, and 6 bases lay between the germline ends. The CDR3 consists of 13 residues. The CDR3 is CASKGANTGELFF. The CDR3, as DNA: TGTGCCAGCAAAGGGGCGAACACCGGGGAGCTGTTTTTT.

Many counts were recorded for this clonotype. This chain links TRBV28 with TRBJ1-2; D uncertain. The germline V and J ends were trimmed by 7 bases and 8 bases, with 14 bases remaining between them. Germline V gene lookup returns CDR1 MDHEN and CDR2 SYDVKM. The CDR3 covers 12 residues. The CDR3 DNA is TGTGCCAGCAAAGACAACATGGAAGGCTACACCTTC. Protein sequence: CASKDNMEGYTF.

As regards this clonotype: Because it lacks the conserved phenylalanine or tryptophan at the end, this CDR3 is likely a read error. CDR3 DNA sequence: TGTGCCAGCAGTTCAAGACGTACGGAAGCTTTCCCT. Translation gives CASSSRRTEAFP. The chain is built from TRBV6-5 and TRBJ1-1; unclear D gene. Looked up from germline, CDR1 is MNHEY and CDR2 is SVGAGI. CDR3 length: 12 amino acids. Between the trimmed V and J ends, which lost 4 bases and 8 bases, there was a span of 11 bases.

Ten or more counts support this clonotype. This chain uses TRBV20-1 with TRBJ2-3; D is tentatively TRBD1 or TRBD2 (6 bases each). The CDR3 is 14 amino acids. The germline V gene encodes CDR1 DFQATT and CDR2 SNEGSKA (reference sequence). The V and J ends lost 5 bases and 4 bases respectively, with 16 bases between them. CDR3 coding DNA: TGCAGTGCTGGAGGGGGAGGAGGGCCAGATACGCAGTATTTT. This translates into CSAGGGGGPDTQYF.

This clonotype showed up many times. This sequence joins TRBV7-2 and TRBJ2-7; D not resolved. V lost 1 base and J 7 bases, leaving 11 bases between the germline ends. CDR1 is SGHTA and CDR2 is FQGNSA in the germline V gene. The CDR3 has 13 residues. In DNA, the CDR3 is TGTGCCAGCAGCTTAGTGCCTGCCACGGAGCAGTACTTC. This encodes CASSLVPATEQYF.

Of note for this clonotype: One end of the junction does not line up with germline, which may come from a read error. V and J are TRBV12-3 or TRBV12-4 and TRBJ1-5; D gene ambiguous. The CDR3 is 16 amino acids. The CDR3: CAGSEQKTAGGQPQHF. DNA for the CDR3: TGTGCCGGCAGTGAACAAAAAACAGCAGGCGGACAGCCCCAGCATTTT.

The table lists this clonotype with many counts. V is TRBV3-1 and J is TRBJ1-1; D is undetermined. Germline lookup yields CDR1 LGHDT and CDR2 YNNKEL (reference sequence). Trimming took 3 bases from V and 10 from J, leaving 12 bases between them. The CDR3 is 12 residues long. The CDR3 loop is CASSHPSKSAFF. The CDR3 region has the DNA TGTGCCAGCAGCCACCCCTCAAAGTCAGCTTTCTTT.

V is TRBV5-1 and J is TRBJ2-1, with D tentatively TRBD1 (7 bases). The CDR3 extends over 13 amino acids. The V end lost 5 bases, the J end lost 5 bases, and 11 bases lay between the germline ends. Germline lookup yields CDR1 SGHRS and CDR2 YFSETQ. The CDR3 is CASREGADNEQFF. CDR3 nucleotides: TGCGCCAGCAGGGAGGGGGCTGACAATGAGCAGTTCTTC.

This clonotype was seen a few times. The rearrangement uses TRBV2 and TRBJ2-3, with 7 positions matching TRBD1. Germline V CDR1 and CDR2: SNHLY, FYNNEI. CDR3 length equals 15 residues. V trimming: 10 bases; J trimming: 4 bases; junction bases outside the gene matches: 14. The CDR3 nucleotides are TGTGCCACCCCTATAAGACAGGGACCTTCAGATACGCAGTATTTT. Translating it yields CATPIRQGPSDTQYF.

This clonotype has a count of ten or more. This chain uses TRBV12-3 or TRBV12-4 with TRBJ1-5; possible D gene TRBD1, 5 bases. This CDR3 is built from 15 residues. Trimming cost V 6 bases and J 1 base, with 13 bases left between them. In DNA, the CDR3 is TGTGCCAGCAGGGAGGCAGGGTCGAGCAATCAGCCCCAGCATTTT. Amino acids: CASREAGSSNQPQHF.

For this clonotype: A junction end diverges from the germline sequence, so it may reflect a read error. DNA of the CDR3: TGCAGCGCTAGAGGGTTTACGGGCAGGGAAGTTACAGCTTCCTTT. Translated, it gives CSARGFTGREVTASF. The chain joins TRBV20-1 to TRBJ1-1; tentatively, D is TRBD1 (5 bases). Germline-derived CDR1 and CDR2 are DFQATT and SNEGSKA (reference sequence). The CDR3 covers 15 residues.

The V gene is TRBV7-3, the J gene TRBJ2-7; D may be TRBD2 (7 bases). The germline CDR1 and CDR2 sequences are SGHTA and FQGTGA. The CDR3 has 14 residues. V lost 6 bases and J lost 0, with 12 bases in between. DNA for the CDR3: TGTGCCAGCAGTAGGGGGGGCACCTCCTACGAGCAGTACTTC. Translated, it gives CASSRGGTSYEQYF.

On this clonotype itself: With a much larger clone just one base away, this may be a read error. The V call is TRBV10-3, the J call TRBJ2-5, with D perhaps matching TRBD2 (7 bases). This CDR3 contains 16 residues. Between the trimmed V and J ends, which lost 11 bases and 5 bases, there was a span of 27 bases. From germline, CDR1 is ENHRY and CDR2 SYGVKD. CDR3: CAGSSPPAGEGETQYF. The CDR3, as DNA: TGTGCCGGCAGTTCTCCCCCGGCAGGGGAGGGGGAGACCCAGTACTTC.

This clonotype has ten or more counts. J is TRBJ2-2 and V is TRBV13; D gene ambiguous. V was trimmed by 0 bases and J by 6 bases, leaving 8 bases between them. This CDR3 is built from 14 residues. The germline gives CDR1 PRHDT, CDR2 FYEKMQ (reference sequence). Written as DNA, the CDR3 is TGTGCCAGCAGCTTAGGGGGCGCATCCGGGGAGCTGTTTTTT. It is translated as CASSLGGASGELFF. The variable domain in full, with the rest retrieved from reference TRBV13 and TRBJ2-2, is AAGVIQSPRHLIKEKRETATLKCYPIPRHDTVYWYQQGPGQDPQFLISFYEKMQSDKGSIPDRFSAQQFSDYHSELNMSSLELGDSALYFCASSLGGASGELFFGEGSRLTVL.

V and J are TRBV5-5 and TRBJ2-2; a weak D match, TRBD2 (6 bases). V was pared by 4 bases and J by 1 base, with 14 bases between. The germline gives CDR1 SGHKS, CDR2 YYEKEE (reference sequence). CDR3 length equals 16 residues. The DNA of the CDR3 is TGTGCCAGCAGCGCGGGGCCCTTTGTGAACACCGGGGAGCTGTTTTTT. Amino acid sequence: CASSAGPFVNTGELFF.

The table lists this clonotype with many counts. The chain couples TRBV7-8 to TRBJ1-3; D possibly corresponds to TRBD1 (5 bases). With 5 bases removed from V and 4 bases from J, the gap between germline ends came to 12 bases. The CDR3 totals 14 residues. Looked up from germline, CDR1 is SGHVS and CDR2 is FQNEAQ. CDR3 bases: TGTGCCAGCAGCGTGCGGGGGAAGGGAAACACCATATATTTT. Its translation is CASSVRGKGNTIYF.

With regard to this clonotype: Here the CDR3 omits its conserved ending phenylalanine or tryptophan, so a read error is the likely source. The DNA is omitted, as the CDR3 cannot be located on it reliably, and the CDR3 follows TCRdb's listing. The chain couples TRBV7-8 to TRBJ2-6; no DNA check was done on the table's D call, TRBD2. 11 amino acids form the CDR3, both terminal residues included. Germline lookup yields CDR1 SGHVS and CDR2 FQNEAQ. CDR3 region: CASSLAPHTVG.

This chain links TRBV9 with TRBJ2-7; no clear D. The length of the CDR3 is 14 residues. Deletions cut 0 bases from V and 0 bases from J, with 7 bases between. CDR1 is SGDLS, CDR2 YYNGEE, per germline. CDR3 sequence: CASSVGGPSYEQYF. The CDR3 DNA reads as TGTGCCAGCAGCGTAGGGGGTCCCTCCTACGAGCAGTACTTC.

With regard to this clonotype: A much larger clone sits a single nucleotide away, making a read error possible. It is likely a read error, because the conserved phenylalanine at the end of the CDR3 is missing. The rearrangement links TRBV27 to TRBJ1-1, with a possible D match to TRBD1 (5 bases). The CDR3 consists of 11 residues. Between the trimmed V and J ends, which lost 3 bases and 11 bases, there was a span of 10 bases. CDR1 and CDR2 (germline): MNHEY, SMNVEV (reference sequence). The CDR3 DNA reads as TGTGCCAGCAGTTTTCGGGACTACGCTTTCCTT. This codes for CASSFRDYAFL.

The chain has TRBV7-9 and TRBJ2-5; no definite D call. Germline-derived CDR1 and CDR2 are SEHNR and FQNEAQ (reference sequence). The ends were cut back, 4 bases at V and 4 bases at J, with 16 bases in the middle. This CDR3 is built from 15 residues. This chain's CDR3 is CASSSFTDGRETQYF. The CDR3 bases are TGTGCCAGCAGCTCCTTCACGGACGGTCGAGAGACCCAGTACTTC. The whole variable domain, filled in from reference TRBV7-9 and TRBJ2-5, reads DTGVSQNPRHKITKRGQNVTFRCDPISEHNRLYWYRQTLGQGPEFLTYFQNEAQLEKSRLLSDRFSAERPKGSFSTLEIQRTEQGDSAMYLCASSSFTDGRETQYFGPGTRLLVL.

The CDR3 sequence: CASSLGSLAGGGEQYF. DNA of the CDR3: TGTGCCAGCAGCTTGGGTTCTCTAGCGGGAGGAGGTGAGCAGTACTTC. This sequence joins TRBV7-6 and TRBJ2-7; 11 bases agree with TRBD2. The V gene's germline CDR1 is SGHVS and CDR2 FNYEAQ. After removal of 3 bases from V and 7 bases from J, the junction contained 11 bases not matched to a gene. CDR3 length: 16 residues.

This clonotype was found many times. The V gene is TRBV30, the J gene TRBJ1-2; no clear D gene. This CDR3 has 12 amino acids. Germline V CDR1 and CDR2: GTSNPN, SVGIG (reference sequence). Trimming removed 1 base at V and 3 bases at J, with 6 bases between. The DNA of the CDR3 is TGTGCCTGGAGTGGGACCTACTATGGCTACACCTTC. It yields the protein CAWSGTYYGYTF.

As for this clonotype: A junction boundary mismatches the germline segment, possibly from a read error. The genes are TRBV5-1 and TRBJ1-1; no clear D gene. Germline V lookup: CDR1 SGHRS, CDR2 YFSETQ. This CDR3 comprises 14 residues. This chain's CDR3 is CTSSLLVGSTEAFF. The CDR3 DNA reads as TGTACCAGCAGCTTATTAGTGGGGAGCACTGAAGCCTTCTTT.

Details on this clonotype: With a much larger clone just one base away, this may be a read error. For the CDR3, the DNA is TGTGCCAGCAGTTCCCGGGACAGGGTAAATGAAGAACTGTTTTTT. This codes for CASSSRDRVNEELFF. V usage is TRBV28 and J usage is TRBJ1-4; 9 positions agree with TRBD1. Per the germline V gene, CDR1 is MDHEN and CDR2 is SYDVKM. The CDR3 contains 15 residues. Full variable domain (rest looked up from reference TRBV28 and TRBJ1-4): DVKVTQSSRYLVKRTGEKVFLECVQDMDHENMFWYRQDPGLGLRLIYFSYDVKMKEKGDIPEGYSVSREKKERFSLILESASTNQTSMYLCASSSRDRVNEELFFGSGTQLSVL.

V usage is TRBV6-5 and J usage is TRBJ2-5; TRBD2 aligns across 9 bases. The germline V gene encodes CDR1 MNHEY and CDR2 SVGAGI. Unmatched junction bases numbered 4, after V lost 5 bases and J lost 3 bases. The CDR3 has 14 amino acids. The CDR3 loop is CASSEPSGKETQYF. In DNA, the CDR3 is TGTGCCAGCAGTGAACCTAGCGGGAAAGAGACCCAGTACTTC.

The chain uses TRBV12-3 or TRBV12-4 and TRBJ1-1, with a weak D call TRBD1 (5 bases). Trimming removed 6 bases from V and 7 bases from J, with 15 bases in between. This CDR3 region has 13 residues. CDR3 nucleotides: TGTGCCAGCAGGCTCAGGGAGAACGTTGAAGCTTTCTTT. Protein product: CASRLRENVEAFF.

CDR3 in amino acids: CASSSYAQFNQPQHF. The CDR3 DNA sequence: TGTGCCAGCAGTTCGTATGCCCAGTTCAATCAGCCCCAGCATTTT. The rearrangement joins TRBV12-3 or TRBV12-4 to TRBJ1-5; D is undetermined. CDR3 length equals 15 residues. V lost 4 bases, J lost 3 bases, and 13 bases lay in between.

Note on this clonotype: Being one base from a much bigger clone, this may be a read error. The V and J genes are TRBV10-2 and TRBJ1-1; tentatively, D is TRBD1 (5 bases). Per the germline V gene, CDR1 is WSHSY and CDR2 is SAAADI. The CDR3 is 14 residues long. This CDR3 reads CTSGGVVQDTEAFF. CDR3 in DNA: TGCACCAGCGGGGGGGTCGTCCAGGACACTGAAGCTTTCTTT.

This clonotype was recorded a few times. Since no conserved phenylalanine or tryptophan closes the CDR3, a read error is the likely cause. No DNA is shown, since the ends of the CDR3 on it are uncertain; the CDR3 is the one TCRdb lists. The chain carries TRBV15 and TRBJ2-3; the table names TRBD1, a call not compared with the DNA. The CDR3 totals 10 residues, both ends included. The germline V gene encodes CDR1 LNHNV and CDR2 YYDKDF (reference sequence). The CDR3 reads CATSRDWAGV.

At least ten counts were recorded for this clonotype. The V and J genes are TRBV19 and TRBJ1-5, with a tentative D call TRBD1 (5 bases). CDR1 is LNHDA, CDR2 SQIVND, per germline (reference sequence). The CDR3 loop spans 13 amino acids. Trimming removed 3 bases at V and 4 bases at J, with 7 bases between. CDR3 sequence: CASSMAGNQPQHF. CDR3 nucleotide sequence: TGTGCCAGTAGTATGGCAGGGAATCAGCCCCAGCATTTT. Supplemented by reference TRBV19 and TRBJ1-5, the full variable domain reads DGGITQSPKYLFRKEGQNVTLSCEQNLNHDAMYWYRQDPGQGLRLIYYSQIVNDFQKGDIAEGYSVSREKKESFPLTVTSAQKNPTAFYLCASSMAGNQPQHFGDGTRLSIL.

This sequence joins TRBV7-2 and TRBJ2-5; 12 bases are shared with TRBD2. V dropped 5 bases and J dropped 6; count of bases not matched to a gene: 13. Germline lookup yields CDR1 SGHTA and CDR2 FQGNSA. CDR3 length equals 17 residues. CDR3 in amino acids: CASSRWAGLAGCQTQYF. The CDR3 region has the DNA TGTGCCAGCAGCCGATGGGCGGGACTAGCGGGTTGTCAGACCCAGTACTTC.

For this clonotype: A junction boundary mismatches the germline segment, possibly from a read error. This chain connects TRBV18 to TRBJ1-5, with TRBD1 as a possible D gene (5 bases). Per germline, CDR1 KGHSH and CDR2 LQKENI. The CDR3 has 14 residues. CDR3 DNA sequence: TGTTCCAGCTCACCAGGGCCCTCCGATCAGCCCCAGCATTTT. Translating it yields CSSSPGPSDQPQHF.